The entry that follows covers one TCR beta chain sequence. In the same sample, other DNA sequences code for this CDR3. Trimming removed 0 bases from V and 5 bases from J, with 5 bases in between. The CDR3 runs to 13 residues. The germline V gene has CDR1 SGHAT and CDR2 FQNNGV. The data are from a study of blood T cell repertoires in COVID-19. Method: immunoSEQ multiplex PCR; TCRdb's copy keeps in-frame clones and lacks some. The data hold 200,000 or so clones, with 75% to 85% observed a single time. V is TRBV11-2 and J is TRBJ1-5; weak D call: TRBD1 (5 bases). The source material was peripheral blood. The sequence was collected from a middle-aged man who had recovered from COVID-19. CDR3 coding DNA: TGTGCCAGCAGCTTAGACAGGGATCAGCCCCAGCATTTT. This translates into CASSLDRDQPQHF.